Each of the 25 T cell receptor beta chains below was sequenced from the same sample in a study of T cells after yellow fever vaccination. MiXCR was run by TCRdb on the 5' RACE reads, yielding one entry per CDR3 protein. This sample carries hundreds of thousands of distinct CDR3 sequences, around 19% of them seen once, and the ten largest clones take over 15%. This specimen consisted of PBMCs, obtained before the yellow fever booster vaccination. The receptors were sampled from a man aged 18 to 30 who received the YFV17D yellow fever vaccine.

A few counts support this clonotype. The chain couples TRBV5-1 to TRBJ2-3; D is possibly TRBD2 (5 bases). Germline CDR1 reads SGHRS; CDR2 reads YFSETQ. Trimming removed 6 bases from V and 4 bases from J, with 15 bases in between. This CDR3 is built from 14 residues. The CDR3 sequence: CASTGGWGADTQYF. CDR3 in DNA: TGCGCCAGCACCGGAGGATGGGGTGCAGATACGCAGTATTTT.

This clonotype has a handful of counts. The rearrangement links TRBV3-1 to TRBJ2-4; no clear D gene. Germline V gene lookup returns CDR1 LGHDT and CDR2 YNNKEL (reference sequence). The CDR3 loop spans 17 amino acids. V was trimmed by 0 bases and J by 0 bases, leaving 12 bases between them. Here the CDR3 DNA reads TGTGCCAGCAGCCAAGATTATCGGGCATTAGCCAAAAACATTCAGTACTTC. This codes for CASSQDYRALAKNIQYF.

The chain carries TRBV6-2 or TRBV6-3 and TRBJ2-1, with TRBD2 as a possible D gene (9 bases). The V gene lost 2 bases and the J gene lost 16 bases, with 33 bases spanning the gap. Germline CDR1 reads MNHEY; CDR2 reads SVGEGT. The CDR3 spans 18 residues. DNA for the CDR3: TGTGCCAGCAGTTACGGGGACAGGCTGAAGGCTAGCGGGAAGTCCATATTCTTC. It yields the protein CASSYGDRLKASGKSIFF.

This clonotype was recorded a few times. The chain uses TRBV5-1 and TRBJ2-4; D gene unclear. The CDR3 has 14 amino acids. Germline V gives CDR1 SGHRS, CDR2 YFSETQ. V lost 0 bases, J lost 7 bases, and 11 bases lay in between. CDR3: CASSLDGVKNIQYF. CDR3 DNA: TGCGCCAGCAGCTTGGATGGGGTGAAGAACATTCAGTACTTC. The entire variable domain, with the rest obtained from reference TRBV5-1 and TRBJ2-4, is as follows: KAGVTQTPRYLIKTRGQQVTLSCSPISGHRSVSWYQQTPGQGLQFLFEYFSETQRNKGNFPGRFSGRQFSNSRSEMNVSTLELGDSALYLCASSLDGVKNIQYFGAGTRLSVL.

This clonotype appeared a single time. The rearrangement links TRBV7-2 to TRBJ2-7, with 10 nucleotides matching TRBD2. V shed 4 bases and J 4 bases; nucleotides not matched to a gene: 7. From germline, CDR1 is SGHTA and CDR2 FQGNSA. The CDR3 length is 15 residues. The CDR3 spells CASSYSSGGGYEQYF. The CDR3 coding sequence is TGTGCCAGCAGCTACTCTAGCGGGGGTGGATACGAGCAGTACTTC.

CDR3 region: CAIRVTDTQYF. The CDR3 coding sequence is TGTGCCATCAGGGTGACAGATACGCAGTATTTT. The chain couples TRBV10-3 to TRBJ2-3; D call uncertain. The germline V gene has CDR1 ENHRY and CDR2 SYGVKD. V lost 6 bases and J 3 bases, leaving 4 bases between the germline ends. The length of the CDR3 is 11 residues.

The chain couples TRBV7-6 to TRBJ2-7, with D possibly being TRBD1 (6 bases). The germline gives CDR1 SGHVS, CDR2 FNYEAQ. CDR3 length: 13 residues. V dropped 5 bases and J dropped 3 bases, with 11 bases sitting between them. The CDR3 reads CASSPDSGYEQYF. DNA for the CDR3: TGTGCCAGCAGCCCGGACAGCGGCTACGAGCAGTACTTC.

This clonotype appeared a few times. The chain links TRBV7-3 to TRBJ1-2; D is undetermined. This CDR3 region has 17 residues. CDR1 SGHTA and CDR2 FQGTGA come from the germline V gene. The germline V and J ends were trimmed by 2 bases and 8 bases, with 24 bases remaining between them. CDR3 sequence (DNA): TGTGCCAGCAGCTTATTACCCACGGACTCTCCTCCGGGAGGCTACACCTTC. This translates into CASSLLPTDSPPGGYTF.

The V call is TRBV20-1, the J call TRBJ2-1, with 8 bases matching TRBD1. With V trimmed by 2 bases and J by 5 bases, 8 bases remained unmatched. Germline lookup yields CDR1 DFQATT and CDR2 SNEGSKA (reference sequence). The CDR3 spans 15 residues. CDR3 sequence reads: CSARRTGGGHNEQFF. In DNA form, the CDR3 reads TGCAGTGCTAGACGTACAGGGGGAGGCCACAATGAGCAGTTCTTC.

V and J are TRBV12-3 or TRBV12-4 and TRBJ2-3; tentatively, D is TRBD1 or TRBD2 (5 bases each). The length of the CDR3 is 14 residues. V lost 4 bases and J lost 0, with 8 bases in between. For the CDR3, the DNA is TGTGCCAGCAGTTGGGGGATTAGCACAGATACGCAGTATTTT. This encodes CASSWGISTDTQYF.

The chain employs TRBV6-5 and TRBJ1-5; D uncertain. The germline V and J ends were trimmed by 2 bases and 7 bases, with 9 bases remaining between them. This CDR3 has 13 amino acids. Germline lookup yields CDR1 MNHEY and CDR2 SVGAGI. CDR3 protein: CASSYGSEQPQHF. Here the CDR3 DNA reads TGTGCCAGCAGTTACGGGTCCGAACAGCCCCAGCATTTT.

This clonotype was seen more than once but under ten times. CDR3 nucleotide sequence: TGTGCCAGCAGACTAAGCGACAGGCCCTACGAGCAGTACGTC. Amino acid sequence: CASRLSDRPYEQYV. The chain combines TRBV6-2 or TRBV6-3 with TRBJ2-7; a possible D gene is TRBD1 (6 bases). This CDR3 spans 14 amino acids. CDR1 and CDR2 (germline): MNHEY, SVGEGT. Trimming took off 6 bases at V and 2 bases at J, with 14 bases between the two ends.

This clonotype was detected a few times. The V gene is TRBV6-2 or TRBV6-3, the J gene TRBJ2-5; D may correspond to TRBD1 or TRBD2 (5 bases each). From germline, CDR1 is MNHEY and CDR2 SVGEGT. V was shortened by 4 bases and J by 4 bases, with 16 bases between the two germline ends. This CDR3 has 15 amino acids. The chain's CDR3 is CASSSHVQGRETQYF. In nucleotides, the CDR3 is TGTGCCAGCAGTTCGCACGTTCAGGGACGAGAGACCCAGTACTTC.

This clonotype showed up just a few times. J is TRBJ2-3 and V is TRBV20-1; 7 bases are shared with TRBD1. The trim removed 5 bases at V and 2 bases at J, leaving 7 bases unmatched. The CDR3 runs 14 residues. Germline CDR1 reads DFQATT; CDR2 reads SNEGSKA (reference sequence). The CDR3 is CSAGDRGFTDTQYF. CDR3 nucleotide sequence: TGCAGTGCTGGGGACAGAGGATTCACAGATACGCAGTATTTT.

The table lists this clonotype with many counts. The chain recombines TRBV5-1 with TRBJ2-3, with 11 bases identical to TRBD2. Germline CDR1 and CDR2: SGHRS and YFSETQ. Germline trimming cut 3 bases from V and 2 bases from J; bases unmatched to any gene: 5. This CDR3 region has 16 residues. CDR3 protein: CASSSLAGGLTDTQYF. CDR3 DNA sequence: TGCGCCAGCAGCTCGCTAGCGGGGGGACTCACAGATACGCAGTATTTT.

V usage is TRBV5-1 and J usage is TRBJ2-1; D perhaps matches TRBD1 (6 bases). This CDR3 region has 13 residues. From germline, CDR1 is SGHRS and CDR2 YFSETQ. With 6 bases removed from V and 6 bases from J, the gap between germline ends came to 13 bases. The DNA for the CDR3 is TGCGCCAGCAATAGACAGGACCCCAATGAGCAGTTCTTC. Protein sequence: CASNRQDPNEQFF.

V gene TRBV6-5 combines with J gene TRBJ2-7, with 11 nucleotides matching TRBD2. The CDR3 totals 16 residues. Germline assignment: CDR1 MNHEY and CDR2 SVGAGI. V lost 6 bases, J lost 6 bases, and 13 bases stayed unmatched. CDR3 amino acids: CASRQDRTSGRREQYF. As DNA, the CDR3 is TGTGCCAGCAGGCAGGACCGGACTAGCGGGCGTCGCGAGCAGTACTTC.

This clonotype was seen more than once but under ten times. The chain is built from TRBV4-3 and TRBJ2-3; the match to TRBD2 covers 10 bases. The CDR3 is made up of 15 amino acids. Germline trimming cut 4 bases from V and 0 bases from J; bases unmatched to any gene: 1. From germline, CDR1 is LGHNA and CDR2 YSLEER. The CDR3 region is CASSPLAGSTDTQYF. As DNA, the CDR3 is TGCGCCAGCAGCCCACTAGCGGGGAGCACAGATACGCAGTATTTT.

This clonotype was recorded many times. The CDR3 is CASSQVGNTEAFF. In nucleotides, the CDR3 is TGCGCCAGCAGCCAAGTTGGGAACACTGAAGCTTTCTTT. This chain joins TRBV4-3 and TRBJ1-1; D is unclear. This CDR3 has 13 amino acids. The V gene lost 1 base and the J gene lost 1 base, with 4 bases spanning the gap. Germline CDR1 and CDR2: LGHNA and YSLEER.

Written as DNA, the CDR3 is TGCAGTGCCAGGGACCAAGAGACCCAGTACTTC. This sequence encodes CSARDQETQYF. The V and J genes are TRBV20-1 and TRBJ2-5; possibly TRBD1 for D (5 bases). Germline CDR1 is DFQATT and CDR2 is SNEGSKA (reference sequence). Deletions cut 6 bases from V and 0 bases from J, with 5 bases between. The CDR3 has 11 amino acids.

The table lists this clonotype with a few counts. The V and J genes are TRBV20-1 and TRBJ2-7; 9 bases fit TRBD1. Unmatched junction bases numbered 8, after V lost 4 bases and J lost 1 base. The CDR3 contains 15 residues. Germline V gives CDR1 DFQATT, CDR2 SNEGSKA (reference sequence). CDR3 region: CSANHPGQGSYEQYF. CDR3 coding DNA: TGCAGTGCTAACCATCCGGGACAGGGATCCTACGAGCAGTACTTC.

The chain is built from TRBV5-1 and TRBJ2-2; 8 bases align to TRBD2. V lost 4 bases and J lost 5; bases outside the gene matches: 13. The CDR3 contains 17 residues. Per germline, CDR1 SGHRS and CDR2 YFSETQ. The CDR3 loop is CASSPDPAGVWTGELFF. CDR3 sequence (DNA): TGCGCCAGCAGCCCCGACCCAGCGGGGGTTTGGACCGGGGAGCTGTTTTTT. The variable domain in full, completed from reference TRBV5-1 and TRBJ2-2, reads KAGVTQTPRYLIKTRGQQVTLSCSPISGHRSVSWYQQTPGQGLQFLFEYFSETQRNKGNFPGRFSGRQFSNSRSEMNVSTLELGDSALYLCASSPDPAGVWTGELFFGEGSRLTVL.

This clonotype showed up many times. The chain uses TRBV7-2 and TRBJ1-2; the D is unclear. This CDR3 has 12 amino acids. The V and J ends lost 2 bases and 8 bases respectively, with 9 bases between them. Germline assignment: CDR1 SGHTA and CDR2 FQGNSA. This CDR3 reads CASSLLPWGYTF. For the CDR3, the DNA is TGTGCCAGCAGCTTACTTCCTTGGGGCTACACCTTC.

This sequence joins TRBV20-1 and TRBJ2-3, with a weak D call TRBD1 (5 bases). CDR1 DFQATT and CDR2 SNEGSKA come from the germline V gene (reference sequence). This CDR3 region has 14 residues. V dropped 5 bases and J dropped 3 bases, with 15 bases sitting between them. The CDR3 loop reads CSALQGRVTDTQYF. For the CDR3, the DNA is TGCAGTGCTCTCCAGGGCAGGGTAACAGATACGCAGTATTTT.

The CDR3 is CASSLRGPVTF. As DNA, the CDR3 is TGTGCCAGCAGCTTAAGGGGCCCGGTGACCTTC. V gene TRBV7-2 combines with J gene TRBJ1-2; tentative D call: TRBD1 (5 bases). Germline V gene data show CDR1 as SGHTA and CDR2 as FQGNSA. V lost 2 bases to trimming and J lost 14 bases, with 12 bases between them. The CDR3 sequence is 11 residues long.